Each of the 29 T cell receptor beta chains below was sequenced from the same sample in a study of neoadjuvant nivolumab and ipilimumab in lung cancer. TCRdb keeps only in-frame clones here, not all; method: immunoSEQ multiplex PCR. Altogether tens of thousands of clones are present, roughly 85% being singletons, with the ten largest covering roughly 24%. The sample was peripheral blood, taken before neoadjuvant nivolumab, alone or with ipilimumab. These receptors came from an adult with non-small cell lung cancer.

The chain is built from TRBV5-1 and TRBJ2-5; 10 nucleotides align to TRBD1. The germline CDR1 and CDR2 sequences are SGHRS and YFSETQ. The V gene end was trimmed by 4 bases and the J gene end by 3 bases; junction bases not matched to a gene: 9. This CDR3 comprises 16 residues. The CDR3 loop reads CASSPRRQGAEETQYF. DNA of the CDR3: TGCGCCAGCAGCCCTAGAAGACAGGGGGCTGAAGAGACCCAGTACTTC.

CDR3 sequence: CASSPEDRIAFF. The CDR3 nucleotides are TGCGCCAGCAGCCCCGAGGACAGGATCGCTTTCTTT. This chain uses TRBV5-1 with TRBJ1-1; 7 bases align to TRBD1. The CDR3 totals 12 residues. V trimming: 4 bases; J trimming: 11 bases; junction bases outside the gene matches: 8. Germline V gene lookup returns CDR1 SGHRS and CDR2 YFSETQ.

The chain recombines TRBV7-2 with TRBJ2-3; 9 bases fit TRBD2. CDR1 and CDR2 from the germline V gene are SGHTA and FQGNSA. V lost 3 bases to trimming and J lost 4 bases; unmatched junction nucleotides: 8. The CDR3 length is 16 residues. The CDR3 DNA is TGTGCCAGCAGCTTTACTAGCGGGCCATGGGCAGATACGCAGTATTTT. It codes for CASSFTSGPWADTQYF.

This clone was recorded once. The V call is TRBV6-1, the J call TRBJ2-7, with 11 bases lining up with TRBD1. V lost 11 bases and J lost 3; bases outside the gene matches: 6. Germline loops: CDR1 MNHNS, CDR2 SASEGT. The CDR3 runs 13 residues. The CDR3 DNA sequence: TGTGCCGTCCCGGGACAGGGGGTCTACGAGCAGTACTTC. Protein product: CAVPGQGVYEQYF.

The V and J genes are TRBV6-5 and TRBJ1-1, with D possibly being TRBD1 (6 bases). The CDR3 runs to 14 residues. Germline V gene lookup returns CDR1 MNHEY and CDR2 SVGAGI. The germline V and J ends were trimmed by 0 bases and 10 bases, with 15 bases remaining between them. CDR3 in DNA: TGTGCCAGCAGTTACTCCGGTGAAGGGGGTCGAGCTTTCTTT. Its protein product is CASSYSGEGGRAFF.

The CDR3 DNA follows: TGTGCCAGCAGCTTAGTTTGGGATACGCAGTATTTT. Protein product: CASSLVWDTQYF. The chain uses TRBV7-8 and TRBJ2-3; D uncertain. The CDR3 contains 12 residues. Per germline, CDR1 SGHVS and CDR2 FQNEAQ. The V end was cut by 1 base, the J end by 6 bases, with 5 bases between. Full variable domain (remainder filled in from reference TRBV7-8 and TRBJ2-3): GAGVSQSPRYKVAKRGQDVALRCDPISGHVSLFWYQQALGQGPEFLTYFQNEAQLDKSGLPSDRFFAERPEGSVSTLKIQRTQQEDSAVYLCASSLVWDTQYFGPGTRLTVL.

CDR3 in DNA: TGTGCCAGCTCACCCGTACAAGAGACCCAGTACTTC. Translating it yields CASSPVQETQYF. The chain links TRBV18 to TRBJ2-5; D not resolved. Trimming left V 3 bases short and J 2 bases short, with 4 bases between. Germline CDR1 and CDR2: KGHSH and LQKENI. This CDR3 has 12 residues.

The chain couples TRBV5-1 to TRBJ2-2; D not certain. Germline CDR1 SGHRS, CDR2 YFSETQ. Deletions cut 0 bases from V and 5 bases from J, with 5 bases between. The CDR3 loop spans 13 amino acids. CDR3 coding DNA: TGCGCCAGCAGCTTGGACAGTACCGGGGAGCTGTTTTTT. Protein sequence: CASSLDSTGELFF.

This clone was observed once. This rearrangement joins TRBV7-3 to TRBJ2-3; tentatively, D is TRBD1 (7 bases). The germline gives CDR1 SGHTA, CDR2 FQGTGA. This CDR3 has 14 amino acids. Trimming cost V 0 bases and J 4 bases, with 8 bases left between them. CDR3 protein: CASSLTRGADTQYF. The CDR3 DNA reads as TGTGCCAGCAGCTTAACCAGGGGGGCAGATACGCAGTATTTT.

The chain recombines TRBV4-3 with TRBJ1-4, with D unclear. Trimming removed 3 bases at V and 8 bases at J, with 16 bases between. This CDR3 region has 15 residues. CDR1 is LGHNA, CDR2 YSLEER, per germline. CDR3 nucleotides: TGCGCCAGCAGCCAGGCGGATAGGGTGCGGGAAAAACTGTTTTTT. This sequence encodes CASSQADRVREKLFF.

This rearrangement joins TRBV2 to TRBJ2-4; a weak D match, TRBD1 (5 bases). Germline values: CDR1 SNHLY, CDR2 FYNNEI. The CDR3 has 11 residues. V dropped 7 bases and J dropped 6 bases, with 7 bases sitting between them. The CDR3 is CASITGNIQYF. CDR3 DNA sequence: TGTGCCAGCATCACAGGAAACATTCAGTACTTC.

The J gene is TRBJ1-1, the V gene TRBV5-6; a weak D match, TRBD1 (6 bases). The V end was cut by 6 bases, the J end by 0 bases, with 24 bases between. CDR1 and CDR2 from the germline V gene are SGHDT and YYEEEE. The CDR3 has 18 residues. In DNA form, the CDR3 reads TGTGCCAGCACCCACCAGGGGAGGGCGGGGAAAATGAACACTGAAGCTTTCTTT. Translating gives CASTHQGRAGKMNTEAFF.

The genes are TRBV2 and TRBJ2-5; 8 bases agree with TRBD2. There are 14 residues in the CDR3. Trimming took 2 bases from V and 5 from J; bases not matched to a gene: 4. Germline CDR1 SNHLY, CDR2 FYNNEI. The CDR3 bases are TGTGCCAGCAGTGAACGGGCTAGCGGGGAGACCCAGTACTTC. Translation: CASSERASGETQYF.

The chain carries TRBV6-1 and TRBJ2-5; 10 bases are shared with TRBD2. The CDR3 runs to 14 residues. V gave up 7 bases and J gave up 6 bases; unmatched junction bases: 8. The germline V gene encodes CDR1 MNHNS and CDR2 SASEGT. DNA of the CDR3: TGTGCCAGCAAACCTAGCGGGAGCTCAAAGACCCAGTACTTC. It yields the protein CASKPSGSSKTQYF.

The chain employs TRBV5-6 and TRBJ1-5; a possible D gene is TRBD1 (5 bases). Germline values: CDR1 SGHDT, CDR2 YYEEEE. Trimming took off 0 bases at V and 3 bases at J, with 10 bases between the two ends. This CDR3 is built from 15 residues. The CDR3 sequence is CASSLAGGVNQPQHF. For the CDR3, the DNA is TGTGCCAGCAGCTTGGCCGGGGGAGTCAATCAGCCCCAGCATTTT.

This clone appeared a single time. This chain joins TRBV5-6 and TRBJ1-3; D remains ambiguous. The germline V and J ends were trimmed by 0 bases and 0 bases, with 7 bases remaining between them. CDR1 and CDR2 from the germline V gene are SGHDT and YYEEEE. The CDR3 extends over 15 amino acids. CDR3 region: CASSLAPSSGNTIYF. The CDR3 nucleotides are TGTGCCAGCAGCTTGGCACCGAGCTCTGGAAACACCATATATTTT.

This chain uses TRBV19 with TRBJ1-2, with TRBD1 as a possible D gene (6 bases). This CDR3 spans 13 amino acids. The germline V gene encodes CDR1 LNHDA and CDR2 SQIVND (reference sequence). V was clipped by 11 bases and J by 4 bases, with 17 bases between them. CDR3 nucleotide sequence: TGTGCCGTTGGGAGGGGGGGCCCCTATGGCTACACCTTC. Translation: CAVGRGGPYGYTF.

The chain couples TRBV29-1 to TRBJ2-5, with 11 bases lining up with TRBD1. Per germline, CDR1 SQVTM and CDR2 ANQGSEA. V was pared by 4 bases and J by 5 bases, with 9 bases of the junction left unmatched. The CDR3 extends over 15 amino acids. DNA for the CDR3: TGCAGCGTTGGGACAGGGGGCGAATTTGGGGAGACCCAGTACTTC. It yields the protein CSVGTGGEFGETQYF.

The chain joins TRBV6-1 to TRBJ1-5; the D is unclear. Trimming stripped 7 bases from V and 7 bases from J, with 11 bases between. The CDR3 loop spans 12 amino acids. Germline CDR1 MNHNS, CDR2 SASEGT. CDR3 residues: CASKEVWQPQHF. CDR3 DNA: TGTGCCAGCAAAGAGGTTTGGCAGCCCCAGCATTTT.

The DNA for the CDR3 is TGTGCCAGCAGCCAATCGAGTGGCCTGAACACCGGGGAGCTGTTTTTT. Amino acid sequence: CASSQSSGLNTGELFF. The gene calls are TRBV16 and TRBJ2-2, with D hard to call. V was shortened by 0 bases and J by 1 base, with 9 bases between the two germline ends. Looked up from germline, CDR1 is KGHSY and CDR2 is FQNENV. This CDR3 has 16 residues.

The V and J genes are TRBV9 and TRBJ1-1; D not resolved. Trimming took 5 bases from V and 1 from J, leaving 15 bases between them. Germline V CDR1 and CDR2: SGDLS, YYNGEE. This CDR3 is built from 15 residues. In DNA, the CDR3 is TGTGCCAGCAGTCAAAGAGACGGCAGGAACACTGAAGCTTTCTTT. Protein sequence: CASSQRDGRNTEAFF. Full variable domain (remainder filled in from reference TRBV9 and TRBJ1-1): DSGVTQTPKHLITATGQRVTLRCSPRSGDLSVYWYQQSLDQGLQFLIQYYNGEERAKGNILERFSAQQFPDLHSELNLSSLELGDSALYFCASSQRDGRNTEAFFGQGTRLTVV.

CDR3 DNA: TGTGCCAGCAGTCAGGGACAGGGTATCTACGAGCAGTACTTC. Its protein product is CASSQGQGIYEQYF. The J gene is TRBJ2-7, the V gene TRBV5-4, with TRBD1 identical over 9 bases. The CDR3 is 14 amino acids. The ends lost 5 bases at V and 3 bases at J; junction bases unmatched: 6. Germline V gene lookup returns CDR1 SGHNT and CDR2 YYREEE (reference sequence).

The rearrangement links TRBV6-5 to TRBJ2-3, with 7 bases lining up with TRBD1. Germline CDR1 reads MNHEY; CDR2 reads SVGAGI. With 2 bases clipped from V and 8 bases from J, the junction kept 7 bases outside the gene matches. This CDR3 has 14 amino acids. CDR3 region: CASSYRDSGLTQYF. The DNA for the CDR3 is TGTGCCAGCAGTTACCGGGACAGCGGCCTTACGCAGTATTTT.

J is TRBJ1-1 and V is TRBV5-1, with D maybe TRBD1 (6 bases). Germline values: CDR1 SGHRS, CDR2 YFSETQ. The CDR3 covers 14 residues. V lost 4 bases and J lost 0, with 10 bases in between. CDR3 sequence reads: CASSPTGLNTEAFF. CDR3 nucleotides: TGCGCCAGCAGCCCGACAGGCCTGAACACTGAAGCTTTCTTT.

Here the CDR3 DNA reads TGTGCCAGCAACCCGACCGGGCGGGGAGGTGAGCAGTTCTTC. Amino acid sequence: CASNPTGRGGEQFF. The rearrangement joins TRBV7-6 to TRBJ2-1, with TRBD2 as a possible D gene (6 bases). Trimming stripped 7 bases from V and 9 bases from J, with 19 bases between. The germline gives CDR1 SGHVS, CDR2 FNYEAQ. CDR3 size: 14 residues.

The J gene is TRBJ1-1, the V gene TRBV4-2; maybe TRBD1 (6 bases). The germline V and J ends were trimmed by 3 bases and 4 bases, with 15 bases remaining between them. The germline V gene encodes CDR1 LGHNA and CDR2 YNFKEQ. CDR3 length: 15 amino acids. The CDR3 DNA follows: TGTGCCAGCAGCCAGTATCCCGGAGGGGGCACTGAAGCTTTCTTT. Residues: CASSQYPGGGTEAFF.

The chain recombines TRBV9 with TRBJ2-1, with 10 bases fitting TRBD1. The J segment lost 6 bases and the V segment lost 3 bases, leaving 9 bases of the junction unmatched. The V gene's germline CDR1 is SGDLS and CDR2 YYNGEE. CDR3 length: 16 residues. The CDR3 here is CASSALDRGPVNEQFF. The DNA of the CDR3 is TGTGCCAGCAGCGCCCTCGACAGGGGGCCGGTCAATGAGCAGTTCTTC.

The chain carries TRBV7-2 and TRBJ1-2; D perhaps matches TRBD1 (5 bases). Trimming pared 3 bases from V and 5 bases from J, leaving 7 bases between. This CDR3 has 12 residues. Germline V lookup: CDR1 SGHTA, CDR2 FQGNSA. The CDR3: CASSLAGYGYTF. The CDR3 region has the DNA TGTGCCAGCAGCTTGGCAGGGTATGGCTACACCTTC.

In DNA form, the CDR3 reads TGCGCCAGCAGCGGTTGGGGGGACTATGGCTACACCTTC. Protein: CASSGWGDYGYTF. This chain joins TRBV5-1 and TRBJ1-2, with a tentative D call TRBD1 (5 bases). The germline gives CDR1 SGHRS, CDR2 YFSETQ. The V gene lost 4 bases and the J gene lost 3 bases, with 10 bases spanning the gap. The CDR3 covers 13 residues.